The 9 T cell receptor beta chains below come from one sample, sequenced in a study of blood T cell repertoires in COVID-19. The assay was immunoSEQ multiplex PCR, and TCRdb's table has in-frame clones only and misses some. The sample lists fewer than 100,000 clones, about 86% occurring once. The source material was peripheral blood. These receptors were obtained from a human donor in a cohort sampled during active COVID-19.

This chain joins TRBV5-4 and TRBJ1-4, with TRBD1 matching over 8 bases. With 3 bases clipped from V and 0 bases from J, the junction kept 1 base outside the gene matches. Germline CDR1 and CDR2: SGHNT and YYREEE (reference sequence). This CDR3 spans 15 amino acids. The CDR3, as DNA: TGTGCCAGCAGCTCAGGGGGCGCAACTAATGAAAAACTGTTTTTT. This encodes CASSSGGATNEKLFF.

The V gene is TRBV6-5, the J gene TRBJ1-2; TRBD1 might be the D (6 bases). Germline CDR1 reads MNHEY; CDR2 reads SVGAGI. V lost 0 bases to trimming and J lost 7 bases, with 12 bases between them. This CDR3 has 14 amino acids. CDR3 in amino acids: CASSYSGRGSGYTF. The CDR3 DNA reads as TGTGCCAGCAGTTACTCGGGCAGGGGAAGTGGCTACACCTTC.

The chain combines TRBV4-1 with TRBJ1-2, with 7 nucleotides matching TRBD1. Germline V CDR1 and CDR2: MGHRA, YSYEKL. The trim removed 2 bases at V and 0 bases at J, leaving 9 bases unmatched. CDR3 length equals 17 residues. The DNA for the CDR3 is TGCGCCAGCAGCCAACCGGGACAGCCAAAGCCTAACTATGGCTACACCTTC. The encoded protein is CASSQPGQPKPNYGYTF.

The chain links TRBV7-9 to TRBJ2-7; no clear D. This CDR3 is built from 15 residues. V was trimmed by 1 base and J by 0 bases, leaving 10 bases between them. Germline V gene data show CDR1 as SEHNR and CDR2 as FQNEAQ (reference sequence). The CDR3 loop reads CASSLGEGGSYEQYF. DNA of the CDR3: TGTGCCAGCAGCTTAGGCGAAGGCGGCTCCTACGAGCAGTACTTC.

This clone was found a few times. The chain combines TRBV6-5 with TRBJ2-4, with D perhaps matching TRBD2 (5 bases). CDR1 and CDR2 (germline): MNHEY, SVGAGI. V dropped 9 bases and J dropped 10 bases, with 10 bases sitting between them. The CDR3 spans 10 residues. The CDR3 protein is CASLDSIQYF. The CDR3 DNA is TGTGCCAGTTTGGACTCAATTCAGTACTTC.

On this clone itself: The junction differs from germline at one of its ends, possibly a read error. V is TRBV6-1 and J is TRBJ2-3; D possibly corresponds to TRBD1 (5 bases). The CDR3 consists of 17 residues. The germline V gene encodes CDR1 MNHNS and CDR2 SASEGT. CDR3 sequence reads: CASSQAGWGTVSDTQYF. The DNA of the CDR3 is TGTGCCAGCAGTCAAGCAGGGTGGGGCACAGTTTCAGATACGCAGTATTTT.

This clone was detected a few times. This sequence joins TRBV5-6 and TRBJ1-1; D possibly corresponds to TRBD1 (5 bases). This CDR3 contains 14 residues. Per the germline V gene, CDR1 is SGHDT and CDR2 is YYEEEE. The germline V and J ends were trimmed by 4 bases and 1 base, with 11 bases remaining between them. In DNA form, the CDR3 reads TGTGCCAGCAGCCCAGGGTTGGCGAACACTGAAGCTTTCTTT. It yields the protein CASSPGLANTEAFF.

J is TRBJ2-7 and V is TRBV5-4; 7 bases match TRBD1. CDR1 and CDR2 (germline): SGHNT, YYREEE (reference sequence). The J segment lost 5 bases and the V segment lost 4 bases, leaving 9 bases of the junction unmatched. This CDR3 is 14 amino acids long. CDR3 amino acids: CASSQPDRVHEQYF. The CDR3 DNA reads as TGTGCCAGCAGCCAGCCCGACAGGGTCCACGAGCAGTACTTC.

The chain is built from TRBV7-9 and TRBJ2-1; the D gene is possibly TRBD2 (6 bases). The CDR3 extends over 14 amino acids. In germline, CDR1 is SEHNR, CDR2 FQNEAQ (reference sequence). The V gene lost 5 bases and the J gene lost 8 bases, with 16 bases spanning the gap. The CDR3: CASSPDVRGYEQFF. CDR3 DNA: TGTGCCAGCAGCCCCGACGTCCGGGGGTATGAGCAGTTCTTC. Full variable domain (missing parts from reference TRBV7-9 and TRBJ2-1): DTGVSQNPRHKITKRGQNVTFRCDPISEHNRLYWYRQTLGQGPEFLTYFQNEAQLEKSRLLSDRFSAERPKGSFSTLEIQRTEQGDSAMYLCASSPDVRGYEQFFGPGTRLTVL.